A selection of T cell receptor beta chains follows, all from one sample in a study of OX40 agonist ivuxolimab in advanced cancers. TCRdb's copy holds only in-frame clones and misses some; the assay was immunoSEQ multiplex PCR. Found here are about 49,000 clones, 85% of them singletons; the top ten hold just over 20%. Sequenced material: CD4+ or CD8+ T cells sorted from blood, taken in a trial of the OX40 agonist ivuxolimab. These TCRs come from an adult with an advanced solid tumor such as melanoma, head and neck, liver or kidney cancer. Each CDR3 is given with its conserved first and last residue. A D gene is named only where the DNA matches it firmly. Rows give clone size only sometimes, using once, few, many, or a class for an expanded clone.

.	16	.	TRBV5-1	TRBJ2-1	TGCGCCAGCAGCTTGGGCCCCTTGGGCTCCTACAATGAGCAGTTCTTC	CASSLGPLGSYNEQFF
few	15	.	TRBV4-3	TRBJ1-5	TGCGCCAGCAGCCAAGATAGGGGGGAAGGTCAGCCCCAGCATTTT	CASSQDRGEGQPQHF
few	15	TRBD1	TRBV19	TRBJ1-5	TGTGCCAGTAGTTTCTGGACAGGGTATGTTCAGCCCCAGCATTTT	CASSFWTGYVQPQHF
.	16	.	TRBV29-1	TRBJ2-3	TGCAGCGTACGCGGGACCGGGGCGAAAAGCACAGATACGCAGTATTTT	CSVRGTGAKSTDTQYF
.	15	.	TRBV4-3	TRBJ2-3	TGCGCCAGCAGCCAAGCGGCGCGGGCCCCAGATACGCAGTATTTT	CASSQAARAPDTQYF
.	16	TRBD1	TRBV11-3	TRBJ2-1	TGTGCCAGCAGCTTAGAGGTCGAGGGGGCGTACAATGAGCAGTTCTTC	CASSLEVEGAYNEQFF
once	18	TRBD1	TRBV14	TRBJ2-7	TGTGCCAGCAGCCAGCCGGGACAGGGGTCACCCCGGCGGAACGAGCAGTACTTC	CASSQPGQGSPRRNEQYF
.	12	.	TRBV19	TRBJ1-1	TGTGCCAGTAGTACACAGGGCGCTGAAGCTTTCTTT	CASSTQGAEAFF
.	19	TRBD2	TRBV9	TRBJ2-3	TGTGCCAGCAGCGTAGCTAAGGGGGAGCTAGCGGGGAACACAGATACGCAGTATTTT	CASSVAKGELAGNTDTQYF
.	15	.	TRBV10-3	TRBJ1-1	TGTGCCATCAGCAGAGACACAGCTTTGAACACTGAAGCTTTCTTT	CAISRDTALNTEAFF
.	14	TRBD1	TRBV19	TRBJ1-6	TGTGCCAGTACCCGGGACAGGGATAATTCACCCCTCCACTTT	CASTRDRDNSPLHF
.	16	.	TRBV7-9	TRBJ2-1	TGTGCCAGCAGCCAGGGGAGCAGGATAAACTACAATGAGCAGTTCTTC	CASSQGSRINYNEQFF
.	16	TRBD2	TRBV4-3	TRBJ2-3	TGCGCCAGCAGCCAAGATCCAGCGGGGGACACAGATACGCAGTATTTT	CASSQDPAGDTDTQYF
.	15	TRBD1	TRBV2	TRBJ1-6	TGTGCCAGCAGCCTATCCGGGACAGGAGGCTCACCCCTCCACTTT	CASSLSGTGGSPLHF
.	13	.	TRBV19	TRBJ1-1	TGTGCCAGTAGTTCCAGGGTTCTCACTGAAGCTTTCTTT	CASSSRVLTEAFF
.	14	.	TRBV19	TRBJ1-1	TGTGCCAGTACTCCGGGACTCAGGAACACTGAAGCTTTCTTT	CASTPGLRNTEAFF
.	13	.	TRBV19	TRBJ1-1	TGTGCCAGTAGTCAAGACGGTCTCATGGGGGCTTTCTTT	CASSQDGLMGAFF
.	13	.	TRBV6-1	TRBJ1-1	TGTGCCAGCAGTGTAGGACAGAACACTGAAGCTTTCTTT	CASSVGQNTEAFF
.	16	TRBD2	TRBV7-9	TRBJ2-1	TGTGCCAGCAGCTTAGAAAGGACTAGCGGGGTATCTGAGCAGTTCTTC	CASSLERTSGVSEQFF
.	13	.	TRBV11-1	TRBJ2-3	TGTGCCAGCAGCTTAAGTGGGGGGAATACGCAGTATTTT	CASSLSGGNTQYF
medium-sized	12	.	TRBV29-1	TRBJ1-1	TGCAGCGTTGTCGTTGAGGGGACTGAAGCTTTCTTT	CSVVVEGTEAFF
.	15	TRBD2	TRBV7-6	TRBJ2-3	TGTGCCAGCAGCCTATGGGGGGGACCGGCAGATACGCAGTATTTT	CASSLWGGPADTQYF
.	15	.	TRBV4-1	TRBJ2-3	TGCGCCAGCAGCCAAGAATCGGCTAGCACAGATACGCAGTATTTT	CASSQESASTDTQYF
.	16	.	TRBV11-2	TRBJ2-3	TGTGCCAGCAGCCAAGCCCCGATGGGGGCCACAGATACGCAGTATTTT	CASSQAPMGATDTQYF
.	15	.	TRBV9	TRBJ2-1	TGTGCCAGCAGCGTTAAGGGCGGTACCTACAATGAGCAGTTCTTC	CASSVKGGTYNEQFF
.	16	TRBD2	TRBV13	TRBJ2-2	TGTGCCAGCAGCTTAAGCTCTAGCGGGGGTCCCGGGGAGCTGTTTTTT	CASSLSSSGGPGELFF
few	14	.	TRBV9	TRBJ2-5	TGTGCCAGCAGCCCCGGACGGGGGCGGGAGACCCAGTACTTC	CASSPGRGRETQYF
.	14	.	TRBV28	TRBJ2-5	TGTGCCAGCAGTTTAGATCGAGCTGAAGAGACCCAGTACTTC	CASSLDRAEETQYF
.	15	.	TRBV6-6	TRBJ2-3	TGTGCCAGCACGAAAACGAGATTGGGCACAGATACGCAGTATTTT	CASTKTRLGTDTQYF
once	15	TRBD1	TRBV4-1	TRBJ2-5	TGCGCCAGCAGCCCATGGGACAGCCTCCAAGAGACCCAGTACTTC	CASSPWDSLQETQYF
once	15	TRBD1	TRBV4-1	TRBJ1-1	TGCGCCAGCAGCAATAAACAGGGGGCGCTTACTGAAGCTTTCTTT	CASSNKQGALTEAFF
once	15	.	TRBV5-6	TRBJ2-1	TGTGCCAGCAGCTTAGGGGGGGCAAGGTACAATGAGCAGTTCTTC	CASSLGGARYNEQFF
.	15	.	TRBV4-3	TRBJ1-5	TGCGCCAGCAGTATAAGCGGGGGGATGGCTCAGCCCCAGCATTTT	CASSISGGMAQPQHF
few	14	.	TRBV4-1	TRBJ1-1	TGCGCCAGCAGCCAACTGACAGCGAACACTGAAGCTTTCTTT	CASSQLTANTEAFF
.	13	.	TRBV4-1	TRBJ1-5	TGCGCCAGCAGCCAAGGGGCAGATCAGCCCCAGCATTTT	CASSQGADQPQHF
.	15	TRBD1	TRBV11-2	TRBJ1-1	TGTGCCAGCAGCTGGAGGACAGGCGGGTTGGCTGAAGCTTTCTTT	CASSWRTGGLAEAFF
.	13	.	TRBV5-6	TRBJ1-2	TGTGCCAGCAGCCTCCGGGACATCTATGGCTACACCTTC	CASSLRDIYGYTF
.	12	.	TRBV6-6	TRBJ1-2	TGTGCCAGCAGTTACTCGAACTATGGCTACACCTTC	CASSYSNYGYTF
few	12	TRBD1	TRBV7-9	TRBJ2-1	TGTGCCAGCAGCCAACAGGGGAATGAGCAGTTCTTC	CASSQQGNEQFF
.	14	.	TRBV11-3	TRBJ2-1	TGTGCCAGCAGCCACAGGGAAGGCGACAATGAGCAGTTCTTC	CASSHREGDNEQFF
.	14	.	TRBV4-3	TRBJ2-5	TGCGCCAGCAGCCAGGACCAGACCCGAGGGACCCAGTACTTC	CASSQDQTRGTQYF
.	16	TRBD2	TRBV2	TRBJ2-1	TGTGCCAGCAGCAGACTAGCGGGGGGGCCTTACAATGAGCAGTTCTTC	CASSRLAGGPYNEQFF
.	14	.	TRBV28	TRBJ2-3	TGTGCCAGCAGTTTAACGGCAGAAACAGATACGCAGTATTTT	CASSLTAETDTQYF
few	18	TRBD2	TRBV11-2	TRBJ2-1	TGTGCCAGCAGCTCCTCCGGAGCGGGGGGGCTTATTTTAAATGAGCAGTTCTTC	CASSSSGAGGLILNEQFF
.	14	TRBD1	TRBV6-1	TRBJ1-5	TGTGCCACCACCAGGGACAGCAACAATCAGCCCCAGCATTTT	CATTRDSNNQPQHF
.	16	TRBD1	TRBV9	TRBJ2-2	TGTGCCAGCAGCGACAACTTACGGACAGGGACCGGGGAGCTGTTTTTT	CASSDNLRTGTGELFF